This is a list of T cell receptor beta chains from one sample in a study of T cell responses to AZD1222 COVID-19 vaccine. The protocol was immunoSEQ multiplex PCR, while the TCRdb copy is restricted to in-frame clones and leaves out a portion. The table lists roughly 120,000 clones, around 87% of them singletons. The sequences come from peripheral blood, collected on day 0 of AZD1222 vaccination. The receptors originated from an adult in good health. Both conserved end residues are part of each CDR3. A D gene is named only where the DNA matches it firmly. Rows give clone size only sometimes, using once, few, many, or a class for an expanded clone.

d_call clone_size j_call v_call cdr3_nt cdr3_aa
TRBD1 - TRBJ1-5 TRBV2 TGTGCCAGCAGTGCAAGGGCAGGGGGTTCCAATCAGCCCCAGCATTTT CASSARAGGSNQPQHF
- - TRBJ1-6 TRBV7-8 TGTGCCAGCAGCTTAGATTCAAGAAATTCACCCCTCCACTTT CASSLDSRNSPLHF
TRBD2 - TRBJ2-3 TRBV18 TGTGCCAGCTCACCACCGAATAGCGGGGCATCCAACGCTAGCACAGATACGCAGTATTTT CASSPPNSGASNASTDTQYF
TRBD1 once TRBJ2-2 TRBV5-4 TGTGCCAGCAGCTGGACAGGGGGCTTCACCGGGGAGCTGTTTTTT CASSWTGGFTGELFF
- - TRBJ1-2 TRBV28 TGTGCCAGCAGTTTAGCGGCGGAATATGGCTACACCTTC CASSLAAEYGYTF
TRBD2 once TRBJ2-7 TRBV4-1 TGCGCCAGCAGCCAAGGAGGCGGGGGGGCCTACGAGCAGTACTTC CASSQGGGGAYEQYF
- once TRBJ2-2 TRBV4-3 TGCGCCAGCAGCTCCACCCCCAGGGGCACCGGGGAGCTGTTTTTT CASSSTPRGTGELFF
- - TRBJ1-2 TRBV6-4 TGTGCCAGCAGTGTTGAGCCCGGGACGGCGTATGGCTACACCTTC CASSVEPGTAYGYTF
- - TRBJ1-6 TRBV30 TGTGCCTGGAGTCACGGAGGGAAGGGGTCACCCCTCCACTTT CAWSHGGKGSPLHF
TRBD1 once TRBJ1-4 TRBV11-2 TGTGCCAGCAGCTCCCGGACAGGGATTGAAGAAAAACTGTTTTTT CASSSRTGIEEKLFF
- - TRBJ2-4 TRBV7-9 TGTGCCAGCAGCCCAGAGAAACAGGGTCGGCTAGCCAAAAACATTCAGTACTTC CASSPEKQGRLAKNIQYF
TRBD1 - TRBJ1-1 TRBV5-8 TGTGCCAGCGGTGAGGGGGCGGAAACTGAAGCTTTCTTT CASGEGAETEAFF
- - TRBJ2-7 TRBV14 TGTGCCAGCAGCCAAGCCTTAGGGACGGGCAGGGAGCAGTACTTC CASSQALGTGREQYF
- - TRBJ1-6 TRBV5-6 TGTGCCAGCAGCTTGGACAGGAGCTCCTATAATTCACCCCTCCACTTT CASSLDRSSYNSPLHF
TRBD2 - TRBJ2-1 TRBV29-1 TGCAGCGTCGCCGGGGGGATCTCCTACAATGAGCAGTTCTTC CSVAGGISYNEQFF
TRBD1 - TRBJ1-1 TRBV7-9 TGTGCCAGCAGCCCCGAATATGGAGGGGGCAGAACTGAAGCTTTCTTT CASSPEYGGGRTEAFF
- - TRBJ2-7 TRBV18 TGTGCCAGCTCACCACTGACCTACTCCTACGAGCAGTACTTC CASSPLTYSYEQYF
- - TRBJ1-4 TRBV2 TGTGCCAGCACGGGGGAAAAACTGTTTTTT CASTGEKLFF
- - TRBJ1-2 TRBV7-6 TGTGCCAGCAGCCCCGATCCTCTCGGACAGTATGGCTACACCTTC CASSPDPLGQYGYTF
- - TRBJ1-1 TRBV7-8 TGTGCCAGCAGCTCTATTACACGAGAAGCTTTCTTT CASSSITREAFF
- - TRBJ1-6 TRBV4-2 TGTGCCAGCAGCCAAGAGGTGGCGGGGTGGTCACCCCTCCACTTT CASSQEVAGWSPLHF
TRBD1 - TRBJ1-5 TRBV10-2 TGCGCCAGCAGTGAAGGCGACAGGACAGGGGGCTATCAGCCCCAGCATTTT CASSEGDRTGGYQPQHF